This T cell receptor beta chain emerged from a study of T-cell memory formation after mild COVID-19. About the study: In these data, TCR clusters were largely donor specific. Notes on the study in general: Clones shrinking between day 15 and 85 showed a balanced CD4/CD8 split, and those that grew later tilted toward CD4+. Clones that contracted clustered mainly in CM and EM if CD4+ and in EMRA if CD8+. Within pre-infection memory, some responding clones were found, suggesting cross-reactive memory joined.

CDR1 KGHSH and CDR2 LQKENI come from the germline V gene. There are 18 residues in the CDR3. V lost 2 bases, J lost 6 bases, and 23 bases lay in between. TCRdb reprocessed the 5' RACE reads with MiXCR, giving one entry per CDR3 protein. Of 300,000 to 400,000 distinct CDR3 sequences listed, over 10% are singletons. Notes on this clonotype: Its cognate antigen is unknown.

The chain uses TRBV18 and TRBJ1-5, with D possibly TRBD1 on 5 matching bases. This clonotype was obtained from a young man who had mild COVID-19 (a few samples of this study predate the infection). Cell type and time point are not known. Sequencing was performed on PBMCs or a T cell subset sorted from them (not recorded which). The DNA of the CDR3 is TGTGCCAGCTCACCATTTGGAGGGGACGTGGGTAGGGGTCAGCCCCAGCATTTT. Amino acids: CASSPFGGDVGRGQPQHF.